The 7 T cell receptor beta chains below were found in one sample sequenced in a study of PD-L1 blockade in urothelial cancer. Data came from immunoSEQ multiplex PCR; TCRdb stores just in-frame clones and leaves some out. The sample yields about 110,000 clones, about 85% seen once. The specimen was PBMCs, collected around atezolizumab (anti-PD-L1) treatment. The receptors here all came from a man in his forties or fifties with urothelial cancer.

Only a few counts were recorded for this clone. The DNA for the CDR3 is TGTGCCAGCAGCGCTCGGGGCAATCAGCCCCAGCATTTT. Protein: CASSARGNQPQHF. This chain uses TRBV5-8 with TRBJ1-5; no reliable D call. The CDR3 is 13 amino acids. The germline V gene encodes CDR1 SGHTS and CDR2 YDEGEE. V was cut by 4 bases and J by 2 bases, with 7 bases left in between.

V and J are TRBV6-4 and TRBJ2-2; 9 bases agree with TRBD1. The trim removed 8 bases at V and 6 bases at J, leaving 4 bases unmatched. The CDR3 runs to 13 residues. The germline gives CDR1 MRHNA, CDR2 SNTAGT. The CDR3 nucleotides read TGTGCCAGCCGGACAGGGGAGGCCGGGGAGCTGTTTTTT. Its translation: CASRTGEAGELFF.

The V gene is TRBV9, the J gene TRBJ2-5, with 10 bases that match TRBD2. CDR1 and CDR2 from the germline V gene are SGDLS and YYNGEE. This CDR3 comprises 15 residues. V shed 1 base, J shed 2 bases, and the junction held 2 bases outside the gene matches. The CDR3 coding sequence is TGTGCCAGCAGCGTAAAAGCGGGAGGGCAAGAGACCCAGTACTTC. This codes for CASSVKAGGQETQYF.

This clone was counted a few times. CDR3 DNA: TGTGCCAGCAGCTTAGGAGAGAATGAAAAACTGTTTTTT. Its protein product is CASSLGENEKLFF. This chain connects TRBV11-2 to TRBJ1-4; D ambiguous. Germline CDR1 reads SGHAT; CDR2 reads FQNNGV. The CDR3 extends over 13 amino acids. V lost 1 base, J lost 5 bases, and 5 bases lay in between. The variable domain in full, with the rest retrieved from reference TRBV11-2 and TRBJ1-4, is EAGVAQSPRYKIIEKRQSVAFWCNPISGHATLYWYQQILGQGPKLLIQFQNNGVVDDSQLPKDRFSAERLKGVDSTLKIQPAKLEDSAVYLCASSLGENEKLFFGSGTQLSVL.

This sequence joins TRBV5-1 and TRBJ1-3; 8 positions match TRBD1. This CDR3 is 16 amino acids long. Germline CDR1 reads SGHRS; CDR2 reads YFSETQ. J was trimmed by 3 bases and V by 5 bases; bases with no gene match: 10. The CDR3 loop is CASRNQPTGDGNTIYF. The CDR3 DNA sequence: TGCGCCAGCAGAAATCAACCGACAGGGGATGGAAACACCATATATTTT.

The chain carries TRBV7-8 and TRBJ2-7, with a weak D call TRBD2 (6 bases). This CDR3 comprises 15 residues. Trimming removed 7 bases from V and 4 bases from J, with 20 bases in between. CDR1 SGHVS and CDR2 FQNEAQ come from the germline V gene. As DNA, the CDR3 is TGTGCCAGCATCCCTCCGCGGGGTTCCTTATACGAGCAGTACTTC. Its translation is CASIPPRGSLYEQYF.

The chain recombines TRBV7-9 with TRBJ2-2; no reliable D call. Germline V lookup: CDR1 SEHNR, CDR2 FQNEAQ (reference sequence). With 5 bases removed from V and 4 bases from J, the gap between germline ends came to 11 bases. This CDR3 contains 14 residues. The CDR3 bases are TGTGCCAGCAGCCTCCCACTCATCACCGGGGAGCTGTTTTTT. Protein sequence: CASSLPLITGELFF.